Shown below are 25 T cell receptor beta chains from a single sample sequenced in a study of radiation and T cells in renal cell carcinoma. The time point here: baseline pretreatment blood. Treatment indicated: 15 Gy SBRT to primary tumor, nephrectomy 4 weeks later. The method was immunoSEQ multiplex PCR; TCRdb's version includes in-frame clones alone and lacks a portion of them. This sample has 120,000 to 150,000 clones, with about 88% found just once. Material: blood, obtained from a patient whose treatment included radiotherapy and nephrectomy. These receptors were taken from an older woman with renal cell carcinoma.

The chain employs TRBV6-1 and TRBJ2-7; 9 bases fit TRBD2. CDR3 length: 14 residues. Germline CDR1 MNHNS, CDR2 SASEGT. The J segment lost 1 base and the V segment lost 4 bases, leaving 2 bases of the junction unmatched. CDR3 residues: CASSGSGGSYEQYF. The CDR3 nucleotides read TGTGCCAGCAGTGGTAGCGGGGGATCCTACGAGCAGTACTTC.

V gene TRBV19 combines with J gene TRBJ2-7; D unclear. CDR3 length equals 11 residues. The germline V gene encodes CDR1 LNHDA and CDR2 SQIVND (reference sequence). V dropped 2 bases and J dropped 9 bases, with 8 bases sitting between them. The CDR3 DNA reads TGTGCCAGTAGTATAAATCCAGGGCAGTACTTC. The encoded protein is CASSINPGQYF.

The genes are TRBV7-9 and TRBJ1-2; D gene ambiguous. Germline V gene lookup returns CDR1 SEHNR and CDR2 FQNEAQ (reference sequence). The CDR3 is 15 residues long. Trimming shortened V by 4 bases and J by 2 bases, and 14 bases separated the two germline ends. CDR3 residues: CASSSMGEVNYGYTF. The CDR3 DNA sequence: TGTGCCAGCAGCTCTATGGGTGAGGTAAACTATGGCTACACCTTC.

This rearrangement joins TRBV7-2 to TRBJ2-7; D gene unclear. In germline, CDR1 is SGHTA, CDR2 FQGNSA. The CDR3 has 15 amino acids. Trimming took off 0 bases at V and 0 bases at J, with 9 bases between the two ends. The CDR3 sequence is CASSLAPGPSYEQYF. CDR3 nucleotides: TGTGCCAGCAGCTTAGCCCCTGGCCCCTCCTACGAGCAGTACTTC.

V and J are TRBV9 and TRBJ2-1; D not resolved. Per the germline V gene, CDR1 is SGDLS and CDR2 is YYNGEE. This CDR3 spans 12 amino acids. V was clipped by 4 bases and J by 5 bases, with 7 bases between them. This CDR3 is CASSYPDNEQFF. The CDR3 DNA reads as TGTGCCAGCAGCTACCCCGACAATGAGCAGTTCTTC.

This clone was counted a few times. The V and J genes are TRBV5-1 and TRBJ2-2; TRBD1 aligns across 7 bases. Germline V lookup: CDR1 SGHRS, CDR2 YFSETQ. The CDR3 runs 15 residues. V lost 7 bases to trimming and J lost 5 bases; unmatched junction nucleotides: 11. CDR3 in amino acids: CASQSDRAGTGELFF. CDR3 DNA: TGCGCCAGCCAATCCGACAGGGCTGGGACCGGGGAGCTGTTTTTT.

CDR3 coding DNA: TGTGCCAGCAGCCGGGACAGTGGCGTTCCGCCCCAGCATTTT. Translation: CASSRDSGVPPQHF. V gene TRBV5-5 combines with J gene TRBJ1-5; 7 bases match TRBD1. The germline V gene encodes CDR1 SGHKS and CDR2 YYEKEE (reference sequence). Trimming cost V 4 bases and J 9 bases; bases outside gene matches: 10. The CDR3 totals 14 residues.

The count of this clone is one. The chain uses TRBV30 and TRBJ2-7; the match to TRBD1 covers 7 bases. The V gene's germline CDR1 is GTSNPN and CDR2 SVGIG (reference sequence). Trimming cost V 1 base and J 4 bases; bases outside gene matches: 10. The length of the CDR3 is 15 residues. The CDR3 nucleotides are TGTGCCTGGAGTGCAGGGGGAAGGAAGGGTTACGAGCAGTACTTC. This translates into CAWSAGGRKGYEQYF.

The chain is built from TRBV14 and TRBJ2-3; a weak D match, TRBD1 (5 bases). CDR3 length: 14 residues. Germline V gene data show CDR1 as SGHDN and CDR2 as FVKESK. V was trimmed by 4 bases and J by 2 bases, leaving 10 bases between them. The DNA of the CDR3 is TGTGCCAGCAGCCGGGGCACTCTCACAGATACGCAGTATTTT. Translating it yields CASSRGTLTDTQYF.

The V gene is TRBV11-2, the J gene TRBJ2-7, with a possible D match to TRBD1 (7 bases). Trimming pared 2 bases from V and 4 bases from J, leaving 24 bases between. In germline, CDR1 is SGHAT, CDR2 FQNNGV. This CDR3 is 18 amino acids long. The CDR3 is CASSLNPPGQGGIYEQYF. The CDR3 nucleotides are TGTGCCAGCAGCTTAAACCCCCCGGGTCAGGGGGGTATATACGAGCAGTACTTC.

The J gene is TRBJ1-6, the V gene TRBV27, with D possibly matching TRBD1 (6 bases). The CDR3 spans 16 residues. Germline V gives CDR1 MNHEY, CDR2 SMNVEV (reference sequence). V was shortened by 8 bases and J by 10 bases, with 24 bases between the two germline ends. The CDR3 DNA reads TGTGCCAGCCACTCTACCACCGGGGGCAGTGGATCACCCCTCCACTTT. Translation: CASHSTTGGSGSPLHF.

V is TRBV6-5 and J is TRBJ2-7; tentative D call: TRBD1 (6 bases). CDR1 and CDR2 from the germline V gene are MNHEY and SVGAGI. Trimming removed 8 bases from V and 2 bases from J, with 13 bases in between. The CDR3 spans 13 residues. CDR3 DNA sequence: TGTGCCAGCTCGTACAGGGCTACCTACGAGCAGTACTTC. It translates to CASSYRATYEQYF.

The chain has TRBV19 and TRBJ1-5; 7 positions match TRBD1. Trimming removed 7 bases from V and 4 bases from J; junction bases left unmatched: 7. Germline assignment: CDR1 LNHDA and CDR2 SQIVND (reference sequence). The CDR3 length is 14 residues. The CDR3 nucleotides read TGTGCCAGTAAATGGCAGGGGGGTAATCAGCCCCAGCATTTT. This gives the protein CASKWQGGNQPQHF.

This clone was counted a few times. The sample has other DNA sequences that encode this CDR3 too. The chain couples TRBV9 to TRBJ2-2; no clear D gene. Germline values: CDR1 SGDLS, CDR2 YYNGEE. Trimming left V 3 bases short and J 4 bases short, with 4 bases between. This CDR3 spans 12 amino acids. CDR3: CASSAVTGELFF. CDR3 DNA: TGTGCCAGCAGCGCAGTCACCGGGGAGCTGTTTTTT.

The chain uses TRBV2 and TRBJ2-7; 11 bases align to TRBD2. Germline V gene sequence: CDR1 SNHLY, CDR2 FYNNEI. The CDR3 totals 12 residues. Losses at the gene ends were 8 bases for V and 12 bases for J; bases not matched to a gene: 9. The CDR3 is CASGTSGRWRYF. DNA for the CDR3: TGTGCCAGCGGGACTAGCGGTCGTTGGAGGTACTTC.

The V call is TRBV27, the J call TRBJ1-5; D gene uncertain. Germline values: CDR1 MNHEY, CDR2 SMNVEV (reference sequence). Trimming cost V 5 bases and J 6 bases, with 17 bases left between them. This CDR3 region has 15 residues. Written as DNA, the CDR3 is TGTGCCAGCAGTCCCCGCCTGGTTGGGAGTCAGCCCCAGCATTTT. This translates into CASSPRLVGSQPQHF.

The chain couples TRBV5-4 to TRBJ1-1; no clear D. V lost 1 base and J 4 bases, leaving 2 bases between the germline ends. Looked up from germline, CDR1 is SGHNT and CDR2 is YYREEE (reference sequence). CDR3 length: 11 amino acids. CDR3 in DNA: TGTGCCAGCAGCTTGTTCACTGAAGCTTTCTTT. As protein: CASSLFTEAFF.

The chain employs TRBV20-1 and TRBJ1-2; no clear D gene. This CDR3 region has 11 residues. Germline values: CDR1 DFQATT, CDR2 SNEGSKA (reference sequence). V lost 5 bases, J lost 7 bases, and 11 bases lay in between. The DNA for the CDR3 is TGCAGTGCTCCCCCTAACGTTGGCTACACCTTC. It codes for CSAPPNVGYTF.

The V gene is TRBV7-2, the J gene TRBJ2-1; possibly TRBD2 for D (6 bases). Trimming shortened V by 1 base and J by 10 bases, and 14 bases separated the two germline ends. This CDR3 has 14 residues. Germline V gene data show CDR1 as SGHTA and CDR2 as FQGNSA. The CDR3, as DNA: TGTGCCAGCAGCTTAGTGTCTAGGGGACTCGAGCAGTTCTTC. Residues: CASSLVSRGLEQFF.

The V gene is TRBV12-5, the J gene TRBJ1-5; 7 bases map to TRBD1. Germline assignment: CDR1 LGHNT and CDR2 FRNRAP. Trimming at V came to 1 base and at J to 1 base, leaving 4 bases not matched to a gene. The CDR3 is 16 residues long. The DNA for the CDR3 is TGTGCTAGTGGTTTGGGACAGGGACGGAGCAATCAGCCCCAGCATTTT. As protein: CASGLGQGRSNQPQHF.

V and J are TRBV27 and TRBJ2-6, with a tentative D call TRBD1 (6 bases). V gave up 1 base and J gave up 1 base, with 11 bases separating them. The CDR3 is 17 residues long. From germline, CDR1 is MNHEY and CDR2 SMNVEV (reference sequence). In DNA form, the CDR3 reads TGTGCCAGCAGTTTATTTATACAGGGATCTGGGGCCAACGTCCTGACTTTC. It codes for CASSLFIQGSGANVLTF.

The rearrangement uses TRBV6-1 and TRBJ1-6; 8 bases align to TRBD1. Germline V gene data show CDR1 as MNHNS and CDR2 as SASEGT. With V trimmed by 5 bases and J by 9 bases, 9 bases remained unmatched. This CDR3 is 15 amino acids long. The CDR3 loop reads CASSFETGVTSPLHF. The CDR3 DNA is TGTGCCAGCAGTTTTGAGACAGGGGTTACTTCACCCCTCCACTTT.

The genes are TRBV19 and TRBJ1-2, with D unresolved. The germline gives CDR1 LNHDA, CDR2 SQIVND (reference sequence). Trimming cost V 3 bases and J 2 bases, with 7 bases left between them. The CDR3 extends over 13 amino acids. Written as DNA, the CDR3 is TGTGCCAGTAGTATCCCCACCAACTATGGCTACACCTTC. It specifies CASSIPTNYGYTF.

The CDR3 region is CASSYSNSGNYGYTF. Here the CDR3 DNA reads TGTGCCAGCAGTTACTCGAATTCAGGCAACTATGGCTACACCTTC. The V gene is TRBV6-5, the J gene TRBJ1-2; D uncertain. CDR1 MNHEY and CDR2 SVGAGI come from the germline V gene. Trimming stripped 0 bases from V and 2 bases from J, with 10 bases between. The CDR3 loop spans 15 amino acids.

V gene TRBV7-2 combines with J gene TRBJ1-5; 7 positions agree with TRBD1. Germline CDR1 reads SGHTA; CDR2 reads FQGNSA. This CDR3 region has 16 residues. After removal of 1 base from V and 6 bases from J, the junction contained 9 bases not matched to a gene. In DNA form, the CDR3 reads TGTGCCAGCAGCTTAGGGGACAGATGGGAGGGTCAGCCCCAGCATTTT. It codes for CASSLGDRWEGQPQHF.